This T cell receptor (beta chain) was found in a study of T cells in Graves' hyperthyroidism and ophthalmopathy. It was RNA transcripts that yielded the amplified TCR beta CDR3 regions. Using the HTBI primer set, a first-round RT-PCR was run on the TCR CDR3. Via MiXCR, TCRdb re-called the multiplex PCR reads, giving one row per CDR3 protein. The table has roughly 400,000 distinct CDR3 sequences, roughly 13% seen once. The junction had 12 bases not matched to a gene; V was cut back by 8 bases and J by 0 bases. This CDR3 region has 16 residues. In germline, CDR1 is MNHEY, CDR2 SMNVEV (reference sequence). Points from the study as a whole: Most thyroid clonotypes that were expanded above 0.001 also turned up in blood. Classification by a 13 V-J model distinguished ophthalmopathy from stable hyperthyroidism.

In this sample, this clonotype turned up many times. Its antigen remains unknown. The specimen was blood. The genes are TRBV27 and TRBJ1-2; 7 bases agree with TRBD1. This clonotype originated in a man in his forties or fifties with Graves' ophthalmopathy. The CDR3 bases are TGTGCCAGCCGACCAACCCGACAGGGTCCTAACTATGGCTACACCTTC. Amino acids: CASRPTRQGPNYGYTF.